The next 25 T cell receptor beta chains were all read from a single sample in a study of blood T cell repertoires in COVID-19. Using immunoSEQ multiplex PCR, the repertoire was profiled, and TCRdb retains in-frame clones only, with some absent. Here the sample spans about 130,000 clones, 90% being singletons. The sample comprised peripheral blood. The receptors were sampled from a man in his fifties with active COVID-19.

This chain links TRBV9 with TRBJ1-2; 12 bases fit TRBD1. The length of the CDR3 is 16 residues. The ends lost 4 bases at V and 3 bases at J; junction bases unmatched: 7. Germline V CDR1 and CDR2: SGDLS, YYNGEE. CDR3 nucleotides: TGTGCCAGCAGCAAGGGACAGGGGGCGATTGACTATGGCTACACCTTC. The encoded protein is CASSKGQGAIDYGYTF.

This sequence joins TRBV19 and TRBJ2-3; 7 bases line up with TRBD2. With 3 bases clipped from V and 4 bases from J, the junction kept 7 bases outside the gene matches. The CDR3 runs to 15 residues. Germline CDR1 is LNHDA and CDR2 is SQIVND (reference sequence). The CDR3 loop is CASSIGGTRPDTQYF. The CDR3 coding sequence is TGTGCCAGTAGTATCGGGGGGACCAGACCAGATACGCAGTATTTT.

CDR3 DNA sequence: TGTGCCAGCAGCTTGGTCCAGGGGGCGGGAGAGCAGTACTTC. It is translated as CASSLVQGAGEQYF. The chain is built from TRBV5-4 and TRBJ2-7, with 8 nucleotides matching TRBD1. Germline-derived CDR1 and CDR2 are SGHNT and YYREEE (reference sequence). The CDR3 loop spans 14 amino acids. V lost 0 bases, J lost 7 bases, and 6 bases stayed unmatched.

The gene calls are TRBV3-1 (or the pseudogene TRBV3-2) and TRBJ2-5, with 10 nucleotides matching TRBD2. The J segment lost 1 base and the V segment lost 8 bases, leaving 1 base of the junction unmatched. CDR3 size: 13 residues. Germline CDR1 LGHDT, CDR2 YNNKEL (reference sequence). The CDR3: CASERGGQETQYF. CDR3 DNA: TGTGCCAGCGAGCGGGGGGGCCAAGAGACCCAGTACTTC.

This chain joins TRBV6-5 and TRBJ1-1; a weak D match, TRBD1 (6 bases). CDR3 length: 13 residues. Germline CDR1 reads MNHEY; CDR2 reads SVGAGI. Trimming took 0 bases from V and 8 from J, leaving 10 bases between them. The CDR3 sequence: CASSYSTGLEAFF. CDR3 in DNA: TGTGCCAGCAGTTACTCGACAGGTTTGGAAGCTTTCTTT.

The chain uses TRBV2 and TRBJ1-6, with unresolved D. This CDR3 has 15 amino acids. Germline V CDR1 and CDR2: SNHLY, FYNNEI. V was clipped by 2 bases and J by 6 bases, with 11 bases between them. CDR3 nucleotide sequence: TGTGCCAGCAGTGAAAAGGGAGGCTTTAATTCACCCCTCCACTTT. Its protein is CASSEKGGFNSPLHF.

The V call is TRBV24-1, the J call TRBJ2-7; 9 bases agree with TRBD2. This CDR3 contains 16 residues. The junction had 9 bases not matched to a gene; V was cut back by 7 bases and J by 0 bases. Germline V CDR1 and CDR2: KGHDR, SFDVKD. The CDR3 nucleotides read TGTGCCACCAGCCTAGCGGGATCCCACAGCTCCTACGAGCAGTACGTC. This encodes CATSLAGSHSSYEQYV.

This clone has a handful of counts. The chain is built from TRBV11-2 and TRBJ2-1; D unclear. This CDR3 spans 15 amino acids. V was shortened by 0 bases and J by 3 bases, with 9 bases between the two germline ends. Germline V gene lookup returns CDR1 SGHAT and CDR2 FQNNGV. CDR3 sequence reads: CASSLETGYYNEQFF. CDR3 nucleotides: TGTGCCAGCAGCTTAGAGACCGGGTACTACAATGAGCAGTTCTTC.

The chain combines TRBV5-1 with TRBJ2-7; 13 bases fit TRBD2. CDR3 size: 15 residues. The ends lost 2 bases at V and 4 bases at J; junction bases unmatched: 3. Germline V lookup: CDR1 SGHRS, CDR2 YFSETQ. This chain's CDR3 is CASSLRTSGSYEQYF. The CDR3 nucleotides are TGCGCCAGCAGCTTAAGGACTAGCGGGAGTTACGAGCAGTACTTC.

J is TRBJ2-3 and V is TRBV9; 13 nucleotides align to TRBD2. V was pared by 3 bases and J by 1 base, with 8 bases of the junction left unmatched. The CDR3 sequence is 18 residues long. Germline V gene lookup returns CDR1 SGDLS and CDR2 YYNGEE. CDR3 DNA sequence: TGTGCCAGCAGCGGGGGGACTAGCGGGGCCATTGGCACAGATACGCAGTATTTT. Residues: CASSGGTSGAIGTDTQYF.

V is TRBV13 and J is TRBJ2-3, with TRBD2 identical over 10 bases. Germline-derived CDR1 and CDR2 are PRHDT and FYEKMQ (reference sequence). The CDR3 length is 15 residues. V lost 5 bases and J lost 1; bases outside the gene matches: 3. The CDR3 bases are TGTGCCAGCAGCGCCCTAGCGGGGGGCACAGATACGCAGTATTTT. It codes for CASSALAGGTDTQYF.

The V call is TRBV7-9, the J call TRBJ1-2; D may be TRBD1 (5 bases). V was trimmed by 0 bases and J by 8 bases, leaving 10 bases between them. This CDR3 is 13 amino acids long. CDR1 is SEHNR and CDR2 is FQNEAQ in the germline V gene (reference sequence). The CDR3 is CASSLAQGGGYTF. The CDR3 bases are TGTGCCAGCAGCTTAGCGCAGGGTGGCGGCTACACCTTC. Full variable domain (rest looked up from reference TRBV7-9 and TRBJ1-2): DTGVSQNPRHKITKRGQNVTFRCDPISEHNRLYWYRQTLGQGPEFLTYFQNEAQLEKSRLLSDRFSAERPKGSFSTLEIQRTEQGDSAMYLCASSLAQGGGYTFGSGTRLTVV.

The chain links TRBV5-1 to TRBJ1-2; weak D call: TRBD1 (5 bases). Germline assignment: CDR1 SGHRS and CDR2 YFSETQ. The CDR3 sequence is 15 residues long. The germline V and J ends were trimmed by 4 bases and 1 base, with 14 bases remaining between them. DNA of the CDR3: TGCGCCAGCAGCCCGGACAAGTCATTTAACTATGGCTACACCTTC. Its translation is CASSPDKSFNYGYTF.

V gene TRBV14 combines with J gene TRBJ2-1, with a possible D match to TRBD1 (5 bases). The CDR3 sequence is 14 residues long. With 1 base removed from V and 8 bases from J, the gap between germline ends came to 12 bases. Germline-derived CDR1 and CDR2 are SGHDN and FVKESK. For the CDR3, the DNA is TGTGCCAGCAGCCAAGGCAAGGGGATCTATGAGCAGTTCTTC. It is translated as CASSQGKGIYEQFF.

The V and J genes are TRBV28 and TRBJ1-5, with D maybe TRBD1 (5 bases). Germline CDR1 MDHEN, CDR2 SYDVKM. Trimming shortened V by 8 bases and J by 5 bases, and 10 bases separated the two germline ends. The CDR3 runs to 12 residues. The DNA of the CDR3 is TGTGCCAGCGGACCCAGGGATCAGCCCCAGCATTTT. It translates to CASGPRDQPQHF.

This clone is a singleton in its sample. The chain combines TRBV25-1 with TRBJ1-3, with 8 bases matching TRBD1. Germline values: CDR1 MGHDK, CDR2 SYGVNS. The CDR3 consists of 16 residues. V lost 3 bases, J lost 4 bases, and 8 bases stayed unmatched. DNA for the CDR3: TGTGCCAGCAGTGATCACAGGGGGAACAGGGGAAACACCATATATTTT. It specifies CASSDHRGNRGNTIYF.

This chain links TRBV6-5 with TRBJ1-6; 11 bases line up with TRBD1. The CDR3 totals 15 residues. Germline lookup yields CDR1 MNHEY and CDR2 SVGAGI. Trimming cost V 2 bases and J 9 bases; bases outside gene matches: 3. CDR3 region: CASSYGQGAGSPLHF. CDR3 nucleotides: TGTGCCAGCAGTTACGGACAGGGGGCAGGTTCACCCCTCCACTTT.

The rearrangement joins TRBV10-3 to TRBJ2-3; perhaps TRBD1 as D (6 bases). V was trimmed by 0 bases and J by 3 bases, leaving 7 bases between them. The CDR3 runs 14 residues. Germline loops: CDR1 ENHRY, CDR2 SYGVKD. The CDR3 reads CAISESDRTDTQYF. CDR3 bases: TGTGCCATCAGTGAGTCCGACAGGACAGATACGCAGTATTTT.

This chain's CDR3 is CASQQREGNEQFF. DNA of the CDR3: TGTGCCAGCCAGCAAAGGGAGGGTAATGAGCAGTTCTTC. The chain recombines TRBV13 with TRBJ2-1, with TRBD2 matching 7 bases. Germline V gene data show CDR1 as PRHDT and CDR2 as FYEKMQ (reference sequence). The CDR3 covers 13 residues. Trimming at V came to 8 bases and at J to 7 bases, leaving 8 bases not matched to a gene.

The V and J genes are TRBV11-3 and TRBJ1-2; 8 nucleotides line up with TRBD1. J was trimmed by 2 bases and V by 5 bases; bases with no gene match: 7. The CDR3 consists of 15 residues. Per germline, CDR1 SGHNT and CDR2 YENEEA. The CDR3 coding sequence is TGTGCCAGCAGCCCGAGGACAGGGACCAACTATGGCTACACCTTC. Amino acid sequence: CASSPRTGTNYGYTF.

The chain combines TRBV6-4 with TRBJ1-6, with a weak D call TRBD1 (5 bases). Germline values: CDR1 MRHNA, CDR2 SNTAGT. Trimming took 2 bases from V and 10 from J, leaving 9 bases between them. The CDR3 extends over 13 amino acids. CDR3 nucleotide sequence: TGTGCCAGCAGTGACCAGGGAGGATCACCCCTCCACTTT. It is translated as CASSDQGGSPLHF.

V usage is TRBV25-1 and J usage is TRBJ2-3, with a weak D call TRBD2 (6 bases). Germline-derived CDR1 and CDR2 are MGHDK and SYGVNS. Deletions cut 2 bases from V and 1 base from J, with 16 bases between. The CDR3 extends over 17 amino acids. Here the CDR3 DNA reads TGTGCCAGCAGTGAAGGGGGGTTGCTCCAAGGCACAGATACGCAGTATTTT. This translates into CASSEGGLLQGTDTQYF.

The V call is TRBV5-8, the J call TRBJ2-7, with unresolved D. The V and J ends lost 0 bases and 6 bases respectively, with 10 bases between them. The CDR3 covers 13 residues. Germline assignment: CDR1 SGHTS and CDR2 YDEGEE. The DNA of the CDR3 is TGTGCCAGCAGCTTGGAACAGTTTCGCGAGCAGTACGTC. It codes for CASSLEQFREQYV.

This clone was seen a handful of times. The rearrangement joins TRBV18 to TRBJ1-1; D may be TRBD1 (6 bases). V was trimmed by 3 bases and J by 3 bases, leaving 8 bases between them. The CDR3 totals 13 residues. Germline V gene data show CDR1 as KGHSH and CDR2 as LQKENI. In DNA, the CDR3 is TGTGCCAGCTCACCCGGACAGTACACTGAAGCTTTCTTT. This translates into CASSPGQYTEAFF.

This chain uses TRBV6-5 with TRBJ2-7; 10 bases are shared with TRBD1. Germline V CDR1 and CDR2: MNHEY, SVGAGI. The CDR3 runs 16 residues. V lost 6 bases to trimming and J lost 0 bases; unmatched junction nucleotides: 8. In DNA form, the CDR3 reads TGTGCCAGCAGATACGGACAGGGGGATGGCTCCTACGAGCAGTACGTC. This encodes CASRYGQGDGSYEQYV.